Below, 14 T cell receptor beta chains from the same sample are listed, as sequenced in a study of cytomegalovirus exposure and HLA in healthy donors. The PCR made use of 60 Vbeta and 13 Jbeta primers. The method was immunoSEQ multiplex PCR; TCRdb's version includes in-frame clones alone and lacks a portion of them. The data show 150,000 to 200,000 clones, roughly 73% seen once. The sequenced sample consisted of PBMCs. The receptors were gathered from a male donor in good health and CMV-seronegative.

This clone was seen a few times. V is TRBV6-5 and J is TRBJ2-7; D unclear. CDR3 length: 11 residues. Germline-derived CDR1 and CDR2 are MNHEY and SVGAGI. Trimming left V 4 bases short and J 2 bases short, with 3 bases between. This CDR3 is CASSSAYEQYF. CDR3 nucleotide sequence: TGTGCCAGCAGTTCGGCCTACGAGCAGTACTTC.

This clone was recorded only once. The chain joins TRBV12-5 to TRBJ2-1, with 12 bases matching TRBD2. V dropped 5 bases and J dropped 10; count of bases not matched to a gene: 9. The CDR3 consists of 15 residues. Germline loops: CDR1 LGHNT, CDR2 FRNRAP. CDR3 amino acids: CASGPGTSGHYEQFF. Written as DNA, the CDR3 is TGTGCTAGTGGTCCGGGGACTAGCGGGCATTACGAGCAGTTCTTC.

The chain combines TRBV25-1 with TRBJ2-1, with 9 positions matching TRBD1. Germline V gene lookup returns CDR1 MGHDK and CDR2 SYGVNS. The length of the CDR3 is 14 residues. The ends lost 5 bases at V and 6 bases at J; junction bases unmatched: 5. CDR3 DNA sequence: TGTGCCAGCAGTTGGACAGGGGCTTCCAATGAGCAGTTCTTC. Translation gives CASSWTGASNEQFF.

J is TRBJ1-6 and V is TRBV5-6, with D possibly being TRBD1 (5 bases). CDR1 is SGHDT and CDR2 is YYEEEE in the germline V gene. The CDR3 is made up of 15 amino acids. Trimming shortened V by 0 bases and J by 10 bases, and 14 bases separated the two germline ends. This chain's CDR3 is CASSLDQGIESPLHF. The CDR3 nucleotides are TGTGCCAGCAGCTTGGATCAGGGAATCGAATCACCCCTCCACTTT.

As DNA, the CDR3 is TGTGCCAGCAGCCCAGACAGTTTAGCTTCCGAGAAACAGTTCTTC. Protein product: CASSPDSLASEKQFF. The V call is TRBV7-3, the J call TRBJ2-1; possible D gene TRBD1, 5 bases. V lost 5 bases to trimming and J lost 13 bases, with 24 bases between them. This CDR3 is 15 amino acids long. Germline-derived CDR1 and CDR2 are SGHTA and FQGTGA.

This clone came up once. The chain has TRBV29-1 and TRBJ2-2; a weak D match, TRBD2 (6 bases). The CDR3 sequence is 14 residues long. Per the germline V gene, CDR1 is SQVTM and CDR2 is ANQGSEA. Trimming took off 6 bases at V and 5 bases at J, with 16 bases between the two ends. Here the CDR3 reads CSVATSSDTGELFF. The CDR3, as DNA: TGCAGCGTCGCCACTAGCTCGGATACCGGGGAGCTGTTTTTT.

V and J are TRBV4-1 and TRBJ1-6; the match to TRBD1 covers 8 bases. Germline CDR1 MGHRA, CDR2 YSYEKL. This CDR3 spans 16 amino acids. V gave up 3 bases and J gave up 7 bases; unmatched junction bases: 8. The CDR3 nucleotides are TGCGCCAGCAGCCAGAGCCAGGGACAGGCGAATTCACCCCTCCACTTT. This codes for CASSQSQGQANSPLHF.

In this sample, this clone turned up once. The rearrangement uses TRBV7-2 and TRBJ2-1, with 13 bases aligning to TRBD2. V was clipped by 4 bases and J by 6 bases; unmatched bases: 6. Germline V gives CDR1 SGHTA, CDR2 FQGNSA. CDR3 size: 16 residues. The CDR3 DNA reads TGTGCCAGCAGCTCGACGGGACTAGCGGGATCCAATGAGCAGTTCTTC. Translating it yields CASSSTGLAGSNEQFF.

The V gene is TRBV6-5, the J gene TRBJ1-1; 8 nucleotides agree with TRBD1. CDR3 length: 15 residues. Trimming cost V 0 bases and J 11 bases; bases outside gene matches: 11. The germline gives CDR1 MNHEY, CDR2 SVGAGI. CDR3 in DNA: TGTGCCAGCAGTTACTCGATCGGGGACAGGCTTCGGGCTTTCTTT. The encoded protein is CASSYSIGDRLRAFF.

The chain joins TRBV27 to TRBJ1-5, with TRBD1 as a possible D gene (6 bases). CDR1 and CDR2 from the germline V gene are MNHEY and SMNVEV (reference sequence). The CDR3 has 15 amino acids. V lost 6 bases, J lost 0 bases, and 12 bases lay in between. Here the CDR3 reads CASRGGAYSNQPQHF. The CDR3 nucleotides read TGTGCCAGCAGGGGGGGGGCGTATAGCAATCAGCCCCAGCATTTT.

Here the CDR3 reads CASSLGGTGGWNTEAFF. The CDR3 DNA is TGTGCCAGCAGTTTAGGCGGGACAGGGGGGTGGAACACTGAAGCTTTCTTT. This chain connects TRBV27 to TRBJ1-1; 11 bases line up with TRBD1. This CDR3 region has 17 residues. The germline CDR1 and CDR2 sequences are MNHEY and SMNVEV (reference sequence). V lost 2 bases, J lost 1 base, and 6 bases stayed unmatched.

This rearrangement joins TRBV7-9 to TRBJ2-1; D possibly corresponds to TRBD2 (6 bases). V was trimmed by 5 bases and J by 6 bases, leaving 8 bases between them. Germline CDR1 is SEHNR and CDR2 is FQNEAQ (reference sequence). This CDR3 is built from 12 residues. This chain's CDR3 is CASSKTSNEQFF. CDR3 sequence (DNA): TGTGCCAGCAGCAAGACTAGCAATGAGCAGTTCTTC. The full variable domain, with the rest looked up from reference TRBV7-9 and TRBJ2-1, is DTGVSQNPRHKITKRGQNVTFRCDPISEHNRLYWYRQTLGQGPEFLTYFQNEAQLEKSRLLSDRFSAERPKGSFSTLEIQRTEQGDSAMYLCASSKTSNEQFFGPGTRLTVL.

This chain uses TRBV14 with TRBJ2-2; 12 positions match TRBD2. This CDR3 region has 15 residues. With V trimmed by 6 bases and J by 6 bases, 5 bases remained unmatched. The germline CDR1 and CDR2 sequences are SGHDN and FVKESK. This CDR3 is CASRETSGSSGELFF. The CDR3 DNA follows: TGTGCCAGCAGGGAGACTAGCGGGAGTTCCGGGGAGCTGTTTTTT.

The V gene is TRBV11-2, the J gene TRBJ2-7; a possible D gene is TRBD1 (5 bases). V was pared by 0 bases and J by 6 bases, with 9 bases between. The CDR3 extends over 13 amino acids. Germline CDR1 SGHAT, CDR2 FQNNGV. For the CDR3, the DNA is TGTGCCAGCAGCTTAGATCTCAGGGTCGAGCAGTACTTC. Protein sequence: CASSLDLRVEQYF.